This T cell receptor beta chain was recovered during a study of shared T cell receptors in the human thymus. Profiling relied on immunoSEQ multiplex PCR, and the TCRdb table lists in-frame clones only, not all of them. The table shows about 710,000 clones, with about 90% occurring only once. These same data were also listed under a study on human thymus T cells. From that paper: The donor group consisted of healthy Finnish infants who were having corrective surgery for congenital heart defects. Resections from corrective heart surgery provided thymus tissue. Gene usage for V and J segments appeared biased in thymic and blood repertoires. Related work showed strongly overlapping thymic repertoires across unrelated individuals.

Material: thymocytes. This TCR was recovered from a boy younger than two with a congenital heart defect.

The CDR3 nucleotides are TGTGCCAGCAGTTCCCGGCGGGAGACAGATACGCAGTATTTT. The encoded protein is CASSSRRETDTQYF. The gene calls are TRBV6-5 and TRBJ2-3; 7 nucleotides match TRBD2. CDR1 and CDR2 (germline): MNHEY, SVGAGI. Losses at the gene ends were 4 bases for V and 3 bases for J; bases not matched to a gene: 4. The CDR3 loop spans 14 amino acids.